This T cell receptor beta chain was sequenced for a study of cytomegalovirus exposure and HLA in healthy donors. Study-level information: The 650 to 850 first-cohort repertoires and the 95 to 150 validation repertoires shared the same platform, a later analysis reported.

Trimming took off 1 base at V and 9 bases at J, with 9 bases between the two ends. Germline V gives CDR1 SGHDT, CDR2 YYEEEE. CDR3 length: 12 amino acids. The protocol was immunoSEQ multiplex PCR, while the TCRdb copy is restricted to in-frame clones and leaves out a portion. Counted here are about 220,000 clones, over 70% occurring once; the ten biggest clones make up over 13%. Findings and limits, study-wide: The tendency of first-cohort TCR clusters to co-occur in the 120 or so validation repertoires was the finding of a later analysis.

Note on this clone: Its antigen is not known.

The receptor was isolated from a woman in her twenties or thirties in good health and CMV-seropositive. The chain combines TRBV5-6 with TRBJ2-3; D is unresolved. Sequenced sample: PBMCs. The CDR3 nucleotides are TGTGCCAGCAGCTTGTCCATGAGGACGCAGTATTTT. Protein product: CASSLSMRTQYF.